This T cell receptor beta chain came from a study of blood T cell repertoires in COVID-19. Clones were sequenced by immunoSEQ multiplex PCR, and TCRdb holds only the in-frame ones, with some missing. The sample shows some 270,000 clones, 85% to 90% of them seen only once. From germline, CDR1 is SGHTA and CDR2 FQGNSA. The germline V and J ends were trimmed by 5 bases and 1 base, with 14 bases remaining between them. The CDR3 is 16 residues long. Living in under 30 US areas, the participants were between 18 and 89 years of age. The sequenced sample was PBMCs or T cells enriched from blood (not recorded which). This TCR was recovered from a young woman with acute COVID-19. This sequence joins TRBV7-2 and TRBJ2-2, with D perhaps TRBD1 (6 bases). The CDR3 DNA is TGTGCCAGCAGCCCCCATGAGACAGGGAACACCGGGGAGCTGTTTTTT. Amino acids: CASSPHETGNTGELFF.